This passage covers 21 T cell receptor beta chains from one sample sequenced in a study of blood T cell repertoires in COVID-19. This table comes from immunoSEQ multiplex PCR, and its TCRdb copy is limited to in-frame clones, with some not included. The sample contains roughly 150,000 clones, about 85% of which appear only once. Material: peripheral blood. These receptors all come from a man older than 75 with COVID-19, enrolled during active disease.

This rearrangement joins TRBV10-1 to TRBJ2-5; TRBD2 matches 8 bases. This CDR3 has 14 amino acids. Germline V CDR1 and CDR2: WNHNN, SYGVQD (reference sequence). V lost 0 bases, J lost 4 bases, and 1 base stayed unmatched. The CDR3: CASSESSGVETQYF. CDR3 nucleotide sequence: TGCGCCAGCAGTGAGTCTAGCGGGGTAGAGACCCAGTACTTC.

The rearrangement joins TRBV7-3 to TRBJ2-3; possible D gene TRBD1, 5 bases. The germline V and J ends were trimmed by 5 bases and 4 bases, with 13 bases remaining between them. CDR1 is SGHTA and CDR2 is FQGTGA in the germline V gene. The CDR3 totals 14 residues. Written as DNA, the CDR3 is TGTGCCAGCAGCCCCACAGGATTCTCAGATACGCAGTATTTT. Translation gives CASSPTGFSDTQYF.

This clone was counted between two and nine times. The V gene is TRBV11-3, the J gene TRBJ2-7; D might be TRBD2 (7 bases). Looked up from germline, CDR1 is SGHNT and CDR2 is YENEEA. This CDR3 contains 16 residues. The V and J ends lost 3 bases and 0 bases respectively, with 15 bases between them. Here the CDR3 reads CASSFGGGGNSYEQYF. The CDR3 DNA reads TGTGCCAGCAGCTTTGGCGGGGGCGGAAACTCCTACGAGCAGTACTTC.

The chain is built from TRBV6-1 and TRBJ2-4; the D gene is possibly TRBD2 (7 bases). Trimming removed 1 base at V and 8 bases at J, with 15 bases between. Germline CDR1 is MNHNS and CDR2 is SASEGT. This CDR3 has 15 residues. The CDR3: CASSEGGGGGHIQYF. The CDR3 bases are TGTGCCAGCAGTGAAGGAGGGGGGGGCGGGCACATTCAGTACTTC.

The DNA of the CDR3 is TGTGCCAGTGCAGGGGGCAGGGGCACAGATACGCAGTATTTT. Protein sequence: CASAGGRGTDTQYF. The chain employs TRBV19 and TRBJ2-3, with 8 bases identical to TRBD1. From germline, CDR1 is LNHDA and CDR2 SQIVND (reference sequence). This CDR3 contains 14 residues. V lost 8 bases, J lost 1 base, and 5 bases stayed unmatched. Drawing the rest from reference TRBV19 and TRBJ2-3, the complete variable domain is DGGITQSPKYLFRKEGQNVTLSCEQNLNHDAMYWYRQDPGQGLRLIYYSQIVNDFQKGDIAEGYSVSREKKESFPLTVTSAQKNPTAFYLCASAGGRGTDTQYFGPGTRLTVL.

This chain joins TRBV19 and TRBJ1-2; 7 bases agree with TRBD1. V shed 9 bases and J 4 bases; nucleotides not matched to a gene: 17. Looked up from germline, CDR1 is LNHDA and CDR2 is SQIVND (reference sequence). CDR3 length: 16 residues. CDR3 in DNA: TGTGCCAGCTCCTCCCACCTCCCCCGGGACAGCTATGGCTACACCTTC. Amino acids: CASSSHLPRDSYGYTF.

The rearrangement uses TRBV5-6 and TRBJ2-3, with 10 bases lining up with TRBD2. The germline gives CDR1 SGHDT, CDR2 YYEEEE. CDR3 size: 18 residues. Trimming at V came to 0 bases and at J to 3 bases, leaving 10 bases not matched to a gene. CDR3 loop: CASSLVGEASGGTDTQYF. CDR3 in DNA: TGTGCCAGCAGCTTGGTGGGCGAGGCTAGCGGGGGAACAGATACGCAGTATTTT.

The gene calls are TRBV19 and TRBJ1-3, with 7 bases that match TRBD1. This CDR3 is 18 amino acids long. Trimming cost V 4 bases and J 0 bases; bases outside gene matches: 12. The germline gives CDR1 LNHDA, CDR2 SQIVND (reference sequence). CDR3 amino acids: CASSKQPGTASSGNTIYF. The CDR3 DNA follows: TGTGCCAGTAGTAAACAACCCGGGACAGCGAGCTCTGGAAACACCATATATTTT. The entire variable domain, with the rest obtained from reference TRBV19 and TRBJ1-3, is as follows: DGGITQSPKYLFRKEGQNVTLSCEQNLNHDAMYWYRQDPGQGLRLIYYSQIVNDFQKGDIAEGYSVSREKKESFPLTVTSAQKNPTAFYLCASSKQPGTASSGNTIYFGEGSWLTVV.

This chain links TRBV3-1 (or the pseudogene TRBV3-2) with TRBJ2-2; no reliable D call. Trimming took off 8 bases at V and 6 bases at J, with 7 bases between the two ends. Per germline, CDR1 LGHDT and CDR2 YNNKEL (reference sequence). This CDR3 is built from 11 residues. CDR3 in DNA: TGTGCCAGCTCTGGGCCCGGGGAGCTGTTTTTT. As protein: CASSGPGELFF.

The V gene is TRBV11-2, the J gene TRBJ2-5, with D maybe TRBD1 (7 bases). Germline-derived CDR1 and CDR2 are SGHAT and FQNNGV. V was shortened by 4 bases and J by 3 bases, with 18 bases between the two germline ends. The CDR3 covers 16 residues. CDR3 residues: CASSSRGGGAEETQYF. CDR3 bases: TGTGCCAGCAGCTCCCGCGGAGGGGGCGCGGAAGAGACCCAGTACTTC.

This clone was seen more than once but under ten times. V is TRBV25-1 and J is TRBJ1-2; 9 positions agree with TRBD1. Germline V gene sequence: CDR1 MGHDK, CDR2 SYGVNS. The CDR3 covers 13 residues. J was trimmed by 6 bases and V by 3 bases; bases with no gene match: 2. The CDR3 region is CASSDRDRDGYTF. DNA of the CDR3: TGTGCCAGCAGTGACCGGGACAGGGATGGCTACACCTTC.

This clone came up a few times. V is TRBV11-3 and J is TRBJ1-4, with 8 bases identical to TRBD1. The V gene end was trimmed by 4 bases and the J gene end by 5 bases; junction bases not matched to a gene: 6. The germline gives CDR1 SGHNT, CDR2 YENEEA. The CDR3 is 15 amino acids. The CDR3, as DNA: TGTGCCAGCAGCTCTAGGACAGGGTCAAATGAAAAACTGTTTTTT. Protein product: CASSSRTGSNEKLFF.

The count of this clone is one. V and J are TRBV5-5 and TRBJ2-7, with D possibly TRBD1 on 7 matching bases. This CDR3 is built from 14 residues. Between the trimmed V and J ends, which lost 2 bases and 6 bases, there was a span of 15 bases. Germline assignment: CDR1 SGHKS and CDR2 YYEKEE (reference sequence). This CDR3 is CASSFGGGVGEQYF. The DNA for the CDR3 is TGTGCCAGCAGCTTCGGAGGGGGCGTTGGCGAGCAGTACTTC.

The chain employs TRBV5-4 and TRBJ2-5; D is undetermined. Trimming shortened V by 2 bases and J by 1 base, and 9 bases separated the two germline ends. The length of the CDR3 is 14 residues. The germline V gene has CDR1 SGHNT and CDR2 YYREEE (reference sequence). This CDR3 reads CASSLYQAQETQYF. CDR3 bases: TGTGCCAGCAGCTTATATCAGGCCCAAGAGACCCAGTACTTC.

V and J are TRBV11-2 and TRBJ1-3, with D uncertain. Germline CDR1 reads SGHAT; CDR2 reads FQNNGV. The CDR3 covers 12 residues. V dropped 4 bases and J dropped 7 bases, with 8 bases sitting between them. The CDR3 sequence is CASSSDTNTIYF. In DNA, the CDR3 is TGTGCCAGCAGCTCCGACACGAACACCATATATTTT.

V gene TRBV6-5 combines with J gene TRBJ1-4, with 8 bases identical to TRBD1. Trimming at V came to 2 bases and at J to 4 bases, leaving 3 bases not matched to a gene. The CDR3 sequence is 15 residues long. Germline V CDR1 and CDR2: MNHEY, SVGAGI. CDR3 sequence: CASSYRDRYNEKLFF. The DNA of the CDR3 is TGTGCCAGCAGTTACAGGGACAGGTATAATGAAAAACTGTTTTTT.

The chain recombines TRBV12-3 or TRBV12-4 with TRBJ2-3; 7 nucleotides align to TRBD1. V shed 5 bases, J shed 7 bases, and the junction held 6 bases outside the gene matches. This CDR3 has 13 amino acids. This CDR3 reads CASSLTRGNTQYF. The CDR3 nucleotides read TGTGCCAGCAGTCTCACCAGGGGGAATACGCAGTATTTT.

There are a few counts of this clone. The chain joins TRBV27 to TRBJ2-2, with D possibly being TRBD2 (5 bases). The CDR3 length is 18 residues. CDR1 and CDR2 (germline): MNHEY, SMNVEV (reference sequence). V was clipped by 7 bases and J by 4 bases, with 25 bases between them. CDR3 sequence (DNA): TGTGCCAGCACCGTCATACTTACCGGGGAAGGTCGCACCGGGGAGCTGTTTTTT. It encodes CASTVILTGEGRTGELFF.

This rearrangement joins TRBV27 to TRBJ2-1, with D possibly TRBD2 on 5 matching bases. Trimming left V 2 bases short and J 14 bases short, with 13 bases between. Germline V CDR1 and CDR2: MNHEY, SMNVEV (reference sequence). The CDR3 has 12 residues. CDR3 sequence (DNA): TGTGCCAGCAGTTTACGGGGTGAGCCTGAGTTCTTC. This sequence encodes CASSLRGEPEFF.

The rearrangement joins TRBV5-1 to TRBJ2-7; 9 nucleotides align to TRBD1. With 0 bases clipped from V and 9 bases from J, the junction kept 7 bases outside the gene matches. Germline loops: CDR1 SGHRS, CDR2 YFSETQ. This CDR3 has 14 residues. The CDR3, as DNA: TGCGCCAGCAGCTTGGGTGACAGGGGGTCCTGGCAGTACTTC. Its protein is CASSLGDRGSWQYF.

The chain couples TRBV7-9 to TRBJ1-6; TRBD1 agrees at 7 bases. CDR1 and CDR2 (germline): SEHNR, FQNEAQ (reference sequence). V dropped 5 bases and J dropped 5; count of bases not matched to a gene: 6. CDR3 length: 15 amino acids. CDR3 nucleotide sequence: TGTGCCAGCAGCCCGTGGGGGACAGATAATTCACCCCTCCACTTT. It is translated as CASSPWGTDNSPLHF. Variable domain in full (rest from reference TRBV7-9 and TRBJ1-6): DTGVSQNPRHKITKRGQNVTFRCDPISEHNRLYWYRQTLGQGPEFLTYFQNEAQLEKSRLLSDRFSAERPKGSFSTLEIQRTEQGDSAMYLCASSPWGTDNSPLHFGNGTRLTVT.